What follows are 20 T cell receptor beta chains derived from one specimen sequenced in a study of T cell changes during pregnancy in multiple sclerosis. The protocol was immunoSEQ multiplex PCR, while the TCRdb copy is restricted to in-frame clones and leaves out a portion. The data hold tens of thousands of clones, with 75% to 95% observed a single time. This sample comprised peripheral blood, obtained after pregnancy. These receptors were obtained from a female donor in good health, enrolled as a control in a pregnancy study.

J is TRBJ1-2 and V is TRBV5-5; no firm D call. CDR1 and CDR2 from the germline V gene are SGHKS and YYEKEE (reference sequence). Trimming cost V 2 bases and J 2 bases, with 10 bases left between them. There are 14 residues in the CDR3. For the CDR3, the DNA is TGTGCCAGCAGCTTACAACGGGGAAACTATGGCTACACCTTC. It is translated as CASSLQRGNYGYTF.

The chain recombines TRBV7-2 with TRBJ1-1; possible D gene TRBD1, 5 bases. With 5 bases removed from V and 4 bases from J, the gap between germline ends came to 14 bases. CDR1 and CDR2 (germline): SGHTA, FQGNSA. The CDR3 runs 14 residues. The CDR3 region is CASSPWGGSTEAFF. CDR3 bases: TGTGCCAGCAGCCCTTGGGGGGGAAGCACTGAAGCTTTCTTT.

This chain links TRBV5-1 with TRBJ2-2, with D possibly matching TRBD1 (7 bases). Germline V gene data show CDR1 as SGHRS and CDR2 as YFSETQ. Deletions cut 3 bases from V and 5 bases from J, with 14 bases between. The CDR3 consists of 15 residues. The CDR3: CASSSSTGRTGELFF. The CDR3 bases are TGCGCCAGCAGCTCTTCGACAGGGAGGACCGGGGAGCTGTTTTTT.

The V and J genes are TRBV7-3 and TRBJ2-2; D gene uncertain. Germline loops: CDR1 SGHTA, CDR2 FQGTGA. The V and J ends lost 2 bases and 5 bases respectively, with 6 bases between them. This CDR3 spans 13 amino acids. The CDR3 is CASSLDGTGELFF. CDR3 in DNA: TGTGCCAGCAGCTTAGACGGGACCGGGGAGCTGTTTTTT. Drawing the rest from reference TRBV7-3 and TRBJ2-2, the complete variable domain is GAGVSQTPSNKVTEKGKYVELRCDPISGHTALYWYRQSLGQGPEFLIYFQGTGAADDSGLPNDRFFAVRPEGSVSTLKIQRTERGDSAVYLCASSLDGTGELFFGEGSRLTVL.

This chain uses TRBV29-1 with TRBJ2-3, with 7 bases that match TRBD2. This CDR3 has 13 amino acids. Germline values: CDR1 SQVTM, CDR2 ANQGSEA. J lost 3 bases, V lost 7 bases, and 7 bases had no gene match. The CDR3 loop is CSARNGGTDTQYF. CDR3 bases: TGCAGCGCCCGTAACGGGGGGACAGATACGCAGTATTTT.

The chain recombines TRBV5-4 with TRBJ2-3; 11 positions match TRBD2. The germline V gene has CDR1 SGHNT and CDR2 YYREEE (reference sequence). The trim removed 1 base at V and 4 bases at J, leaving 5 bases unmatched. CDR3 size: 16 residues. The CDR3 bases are TGTGCCAGCAGCTTGAGAACTAGCGGGGGCCCAGATACGCAGTATTTT. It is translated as CASSLRTSGGPDTQYF.

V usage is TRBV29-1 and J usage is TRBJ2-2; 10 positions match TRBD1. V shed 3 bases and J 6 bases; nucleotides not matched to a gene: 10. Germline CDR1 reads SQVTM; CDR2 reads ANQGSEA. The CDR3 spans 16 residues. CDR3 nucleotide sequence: TGCAGCGTTGACCGGGGTAGGGGACAGGGGCCCGGGGAGCTGTTTTTT. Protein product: CSVDRGRGQGPGELFF.

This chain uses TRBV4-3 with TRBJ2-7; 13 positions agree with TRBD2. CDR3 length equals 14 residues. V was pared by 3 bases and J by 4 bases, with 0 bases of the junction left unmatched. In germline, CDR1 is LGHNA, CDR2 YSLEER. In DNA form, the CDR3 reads TGCGCCAGCAGCCAGGGACTAGCGGGATACGAGCAGTACTTC. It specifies CASSQGLAGYEQYF.

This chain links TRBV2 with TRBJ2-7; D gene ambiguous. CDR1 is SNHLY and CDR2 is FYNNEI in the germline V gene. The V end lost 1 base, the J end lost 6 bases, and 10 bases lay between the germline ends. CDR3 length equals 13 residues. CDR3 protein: CASSEGGGIEQYF. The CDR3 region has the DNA TGTGCCAGCAGTGAAGGAGGCGGCATCGAGCAGTACTTC.

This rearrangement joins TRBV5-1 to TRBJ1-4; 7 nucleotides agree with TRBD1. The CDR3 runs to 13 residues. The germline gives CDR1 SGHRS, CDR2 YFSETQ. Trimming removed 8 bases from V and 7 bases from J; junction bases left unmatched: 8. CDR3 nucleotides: TGCGCCAGTGGAAGGGGGCGGAGTGAAAAACTGTTTTTT. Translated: CASGRGRSEKLFF.

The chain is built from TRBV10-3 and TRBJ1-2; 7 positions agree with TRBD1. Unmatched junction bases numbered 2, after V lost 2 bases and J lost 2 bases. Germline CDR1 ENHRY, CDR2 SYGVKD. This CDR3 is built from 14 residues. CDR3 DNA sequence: TGTGCCATCAGTGAGGGGACAGAAAACTATGGCTACACCTTC. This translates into CAISEGTENYGYTF.

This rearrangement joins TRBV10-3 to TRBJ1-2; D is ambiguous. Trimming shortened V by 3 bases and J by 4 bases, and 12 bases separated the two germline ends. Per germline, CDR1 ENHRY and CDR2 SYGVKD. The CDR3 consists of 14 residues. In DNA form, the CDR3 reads TGTGCCATCAGTGAAAGGTCGGGTACCTATGGCTACACCTTC. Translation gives CAISERSGTYGYTF.

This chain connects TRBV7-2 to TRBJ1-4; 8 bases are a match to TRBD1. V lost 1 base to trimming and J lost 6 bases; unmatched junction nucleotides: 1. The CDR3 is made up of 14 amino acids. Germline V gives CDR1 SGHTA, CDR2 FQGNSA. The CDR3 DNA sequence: TGTGCCAGCAGCTTAGACAGGGGGGATGAAAAACTGTTTTTT. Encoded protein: CASSLDRGDEKLFF.

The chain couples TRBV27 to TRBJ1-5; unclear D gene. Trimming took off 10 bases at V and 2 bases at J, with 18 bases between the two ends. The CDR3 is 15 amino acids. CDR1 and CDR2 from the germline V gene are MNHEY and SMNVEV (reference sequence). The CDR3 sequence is CATLSWGVGNQPQHF. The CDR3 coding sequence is TGTGCCACCTTAAGTTGGGGAGTAGGCAATCAGCCCCAGCATTTT.

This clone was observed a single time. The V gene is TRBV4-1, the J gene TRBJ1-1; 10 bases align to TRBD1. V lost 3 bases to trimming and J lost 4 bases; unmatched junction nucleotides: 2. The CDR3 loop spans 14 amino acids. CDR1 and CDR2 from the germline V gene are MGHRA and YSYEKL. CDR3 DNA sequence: TGCGCCAGCAGCCATGGACAGGGGGTCACTGAAGCTTTCTTT. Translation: CASSHGQGVTEAFF.

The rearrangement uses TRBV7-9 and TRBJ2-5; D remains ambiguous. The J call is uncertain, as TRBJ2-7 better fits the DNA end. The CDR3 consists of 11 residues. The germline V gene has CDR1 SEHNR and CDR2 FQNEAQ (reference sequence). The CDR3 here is CASSPSYEQYF. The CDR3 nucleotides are TGTGCCAGCAGCCCTTCCTACGAGCAGTACTTC.

CDR3 bases: TGTGCCAGCAGCTTAGGATGGGGCATCGCGGGGGAAAAAAACATTCAGTACTTC. It specifies CASSLGWGIAGEKNIQYF. The chain recombines TRBV7-2 with TRBJ2-4; 7 positions match TRBD2. This CDR3 is 18 amino acids long. Germline V gives CDR1 SGHTA, CDR2 FQGNSA. V lost 1 base, J lost 4 bases, and 13 bases stayed unmatched.

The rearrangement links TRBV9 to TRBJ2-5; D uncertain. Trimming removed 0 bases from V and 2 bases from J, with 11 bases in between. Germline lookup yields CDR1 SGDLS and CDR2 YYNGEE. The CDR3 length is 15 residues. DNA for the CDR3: TGTGCCAGCAGCGTAGGGTCTCAGATGCAAGAGACCCAGTACTTC. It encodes CASSVGSQMQETQYF. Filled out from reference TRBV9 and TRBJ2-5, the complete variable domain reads DSGVTQTPKHLITATGQRVTLRCSPRSGDLSVYWYQQSLDQGLQFLIQYYNGEERAKGNILERFSAQQFPDLHSELNLSSLELGDSALYFCASSVGSQMQETQYFGPGTRLLVL.

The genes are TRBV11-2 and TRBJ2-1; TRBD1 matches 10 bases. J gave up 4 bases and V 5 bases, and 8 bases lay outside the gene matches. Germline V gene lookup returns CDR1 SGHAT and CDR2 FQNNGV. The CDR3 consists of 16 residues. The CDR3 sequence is CASSPRPGQGYNEQFF. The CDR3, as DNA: TGTGCCAGCAGCCCGAGACCGGGACAGGGGTACAATGAGCAGTTCTTC.

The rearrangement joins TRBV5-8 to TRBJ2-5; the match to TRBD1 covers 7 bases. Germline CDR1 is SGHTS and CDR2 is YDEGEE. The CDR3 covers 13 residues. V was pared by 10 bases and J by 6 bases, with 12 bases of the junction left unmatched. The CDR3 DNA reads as TGTGCCGCTACCCCAGGGGGTAGGCAGACCCAGTACTTC. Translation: CAATPGGRQTQYF.